This TCR beta chain was observed in a study of cytomegalovirus exposure and HLA in healthy donors. About the study: Out of 300 to 500 genotyped donors, about 80% belonged to the Caucasian-associated ancestry cluster. Findings of the study overall: V- and J-gene trimming of TCR beta was linked (in a later analysis) to a missense DCLRE1C variant.

This clone was found a few times. Its specificity is unknown. V gave up 5 bases and J gave up 8 bases, with 9 bases separating them. The CDR3 sequence is 12 residues long. Germline V gene lookup returns CDR1 SGHVS and CDR2 FNYEAQ. The PCR made use of 60 Vbeta and 13 Jbeta primers. Repertoires were generated with immunoSEQ multiplex PCR, while TCRdb's copy carries only in-frame clones and drops some. The table has 150,000 to 200,000 clones, more than 9.5% seen once. The clonotype comes from a man aged 45-65 years in good health and CMV-seropositive. The V and J genes are TRBV7-6 and TRBJ2-2, with D possibly matching TRBD1 (5 bases). Sequencing used PBMCs. The CDR3 coding sequence is TGTGCCAGCAGCCAAACAGGAGGGGAGCTGTTTTTT. Amino acids: CASSQTGGELFF.